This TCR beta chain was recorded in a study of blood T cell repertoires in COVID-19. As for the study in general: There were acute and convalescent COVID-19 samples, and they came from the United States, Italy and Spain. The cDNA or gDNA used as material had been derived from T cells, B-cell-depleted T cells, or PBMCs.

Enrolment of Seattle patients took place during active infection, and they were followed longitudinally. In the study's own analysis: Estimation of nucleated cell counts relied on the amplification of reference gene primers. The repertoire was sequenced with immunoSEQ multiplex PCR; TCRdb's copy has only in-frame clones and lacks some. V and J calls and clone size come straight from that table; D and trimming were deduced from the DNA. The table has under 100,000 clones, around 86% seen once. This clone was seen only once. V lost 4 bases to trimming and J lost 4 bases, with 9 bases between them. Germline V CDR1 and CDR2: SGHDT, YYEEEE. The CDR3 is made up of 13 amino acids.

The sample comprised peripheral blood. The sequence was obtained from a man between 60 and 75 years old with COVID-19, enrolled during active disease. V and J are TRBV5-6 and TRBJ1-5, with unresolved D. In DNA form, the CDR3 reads TGTGCCAGCAGCCTGGGTCAGAATCAGCCCCAGCATTTT. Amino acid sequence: CASSLGQNQPQHF.